These T cell receptor beta chains were read from a single sample in a study of blood T cell repertoires in COVID-19. Libraries were prepared by immunoSEQ multiplex PCR; TCRdb keeps only in-frame clonotypes and omits some of them. The repertoire has about 200,000 clones, 88% of them found once; the top ten carry around 1.6%. Sequences were obtained from peripheral blood. The receptors originated from a man between 18 and 29 years old with active or convalescent COVID-19. Both conserved end residues are part of each CDR3. Where a row states a size, it is once, few, many or the class of an expanded clone; other rows omit it.

TRBV19	TRBJ2-1	.	CASAFLAGGGNEQFF
TRBV6-5	TRBJ2-1	.	CASNDLGTPNNEQFF
TRBV30	TRBJ1-1	once	CAWSVPDRGNTEAFF
TRBV10-3	TRBJ2-2	.	CAHGEGLAGENGELFF
TRBV3-1/TRBV3-2	TRBJ2-7	.	CASRRTSGSVYEQYF
TRBV18	TRBJ1-5	.	CASSSEQGGNQPQHF
TRBV30	TRBJ2-2	.	CAWRARLTGELFF
TRBV5-1	TRBJ1-2	few	CASSLPGDYGYTF
TRBV3-1/TRBV3-2	TRBJ2-2	.	CASSHVQGAGELFF
TRBV5-4	TRBJ2-7	.	CASSRDSLYYEQYF
TRBV29-1	TRBJ2-5	.	CSTSGVGGVIKETQYF
TRBV7-9	TRBJ1-4	.	CASSASGEKLFF
TRBV24-1	TRBJ2-3	.	CATSDPGTDTQYF
TRBV28	TRBJ2-1	.	CASSFLGERNEQFF
TRBV4-2	TRBJ2-5	.	CASSLGAGETQYF
TRBV7-2	TRBJ2-3	.	CASSLWRVTDTQYF
TRBV5-4	TRBJ1-1	.	CASSLVSGPTTEAFF
TRBV10-3	TRBJ2-7	.	CAISDPSGRANEQYF
TRBV5-1	TRBJ2-7	.	CASRVTSGRNYEQYF
TRBV28	TRBJ2-7	.	CASCRFRGLDEQYF
TRBV11-2	TRBJ2-7	.	CASSQGQGSYEQYF
TRBV5-5	TRBJ2-7	.	CASSLGDRSAYEQYF
TRBV19	TRBJ2-5	.	CASSFRQGAQETQYF
TRBV11-2	TRBJ2-1	.	CASSPLRAGVLNEQFF
TRBV3-1/TRBV3-2	TRBJ2-7	.	CASSQEGLKREGLDEQYF
TRBV4-3	TRBJ2-1	.	CASSQVGDNNEQFF
TRBV27	TRBJ1-1	.	CASSSGHSNTEAFF
TRBV7-9	TRBJ2-5	.	CASNPGVQETQYF
TRBV7-3	TRBJ1-1	.	CASSSGYMNTEAFF
TRBV4-3	TRBJ2-7	.	CASSQDYTVWYEQYF
TRBV5-1	TRBJ1-3	.	CASSPYTGDGNTIYF
TRBV6-4	TRBJ2-1	.	CASSEGGGSYNEQFF
TRBV5-1	TRBJ2-4	.	CASSLGAGKTGKNIQYF
TRBV5-6	TRBJ2-7	.	CASSFGQVSYEQYF
TRBV18	TRBJ2-3	once	CASSPFGGGEGRNTDTQYF
TRBV5-1	TRBJ1-2	.	CASSLDQGAYDGYTF